One sample yielded the 15 T cell receptor beta chains listed below, sequenced in a study of blood T cell repertoires in COVID-19. Generated by immunoSEQ multiplex PCR, the TCRdb table keeps only in-frame clones and is missing some. The sample lists 200,000 to 300,000 clones; just under 90% were seen once. The sequenced material came from peripheral blood. The receptors were sampled from a woman between 40 and 55 years old with acute or convalescent COVID-19.

The V call is TRBV24-1, the J call TRBJ2-2; TRBD1 matches 10 bases. The CDR3 has 16 amino acids. V was clipped by 4 bases and J by 5 bases; unmatched bases: 6. The germline V gene encodes CDR1 KGHDR and CDR2 SFDVKD. CDR3 sequence reads: CATSETGGASTGELFF. CDR3 nucleotides: TGTGCCACCAGTGAGACAGGGGGCGCAAGTACCGGGGAGCTGTTTTTT.

This clone was picked up one time. The chain employs TRBV10-1 and TRBJ2-3; 9 nucleotides align to TRBD2. The junction had 19 bases not matched to a gene; V was cut back by 0 bases and J by 3 bases. Germline lookup yields CDR1 WNHNN and CDR2 SYGVQD (reference sequence). This CDR3 is built from 21 residues. CDR3 DNA sequence: TGCGCCAGCAGTGAGTCCCGAGGGCGTTTTAGCGGGGGCCTGGGGACAGATACGCAGTATTTT. Protein product: CASSESRGRFSGGLGTDTQYF.

With regard to this clone: Other DNA sequences from this sample encode an identical CDR3 as well. The genes are TRBV2 and TRBJ1-2; 8 bases align to TRBD1. Looked up from germline, CDR1 is SNHLY and CDR2 is FYNNEI. The CDR3 has 13 residues. Trimming removed 3 bases from V and 3 bases from J; junction bases left unmatched: 0. The CDR3 region has the DNA TGTGCCAGCAGTGAGGGACAGGACTATGGCTACACCTTC. It yields the protein CASSEGQDYGYTF.

V gene TRBV5-1 combines with J gene TRBJ1-4, with 8 bases that match TRBD1. The V and J ends lost 4 bases and 7 bases, in that order; junction bases with no gene match: 6. The CDR3 has 14 amino acids. Germline CDR1 reads SGHRS; CDR2 reads YFSETQ. This CDR3 reads CASSLGQDFEKLFF. The CDR3 bases are TGCGCCAGCAGCCTGGGACAGGATTTTGAAAAACTGTTTTTT.

The V gene is TRBV12-5, the J gene TRBJ1-4; D not certain. The length of the CDR3 is 16 residues. CDR1 is LGHNT and CDR2 is FRNRAP in the germline V gene. The ends were cut back, 0 bases at V and 5 bases at J, with 13 bases in the middle. CDR3 loop: CASGLVHGETNEKLFF. In nucleotides, the CDR3 is TGTGCTAGTGGTTTGGTGCACGGGGAAACAAATGAAAAACTGTTTTTT.

The chain joins TRBV10-3 to TRBJ1-1, with 7 bases that match TRBD1. Germline V gene data show CDR1 as ENHRY and CDR2 as SYGVKD. V lost 3 bases and J lost 8; bases outside the gene matches: 6. The CDR3 extends over 13 amino acids. CDR3: CAISDRDSNEAFF. DNA of the CDR3: TGTGCCATCAGTGACCGGGACAGCAACGAAGCTTTCTTT.

The chain couples TRBV27 to TRBJ1-6; TRBD1 aligns across 8 bases. J was trimmed by 7 bases and V by 6 bases; bases with no gene match: 20. Germline V lookup: CDR1 MNHEY, CDR2 SMNVEV (reference sequence). The CDR3 is 19 residues long. In DNA, the CDR3 is TGTGCCAGCAGCGTACGCCCCCCTCGACCAGGACAGGGAAATTCACCCCTCCACTTT. Translation: CASSVRPPRPGQGNSPLHF.

V usage is TRBV5-6 and J usage is TRBJ2-1, with 8 bases that match TRBD1. The V and J ends lost 0 bases and 2 bases, in that order; junction bases with no gene match: 4. This CDR3 contains 16 residues. In germline, CDR1 is SGHDT, CDR2 YYEEEE. This CDR3 reads CASSLGTGKPYNEQFF. As DNA, the CDR3 is TGTGCCAGCAGCTTGGGGACAGGGAAACCCTACAATGAGCAGTTCTTC.

The J gene is TRBJ2-4, the V gene TRBV6-2 or TRBV6-3; 9 bases are shared with TRBD1. The CDR3 contains 15 residues. CDR1 MNHEY and CDR2 SVGEGT come from the germline V gene. V shed 0 bases, J shed 6 bases, and the junction held 3 bases outside the gene matches. CDR3 in DNA: TGTGCCAGCAGTTACTCGCGACAGGGGGGAAACATTCAGTACTTC. Its protein is CASSYSRQGGNIQYF.

This clone has only a few counts. The chain has TRBV6-1 and TRBJ1-6, with D possibly TRBD1 on 5 matching bases. Trimming cost V 3 bases and J 7 bases, with 16 bases left between them. This CDR3 spans 16 amino acids. Germline CDR1 MNHNS, CDR2 SASEGT. CDR3 in DNA: TGTGCCAGCAGTGAGTCCCCCGGCAGGGTAAATTCACCCCTCCACTTT. It yields the protein CASSESPGRVNSPLHF.

The J gene is TRBJ2-3, the V gene TRBV6-2 or TRBV6-3, with 16 positions matching TRBD2. V shed 5 bases and J 5 bases; nucleotides not matched to a gene: 7. CDR1 and CDR2 (germline): MNHEY, SVGEGT. The length of the CDR3 is 17 residues. CDR3 sequence: CASSGTSGGAGRDTQYF. The CDR3 coding sequence is TGTGCCAGCAGTGGGACTAGCGGGGGGGCCGGAAGAGATACGCAGTATTTT.

The chain couples TRBV7-2 to TRBJ2-5; 7 bases map to TRBD2. Germline CDR1 SGHTA, CDR2 FQGNSA. This CDR3 is built from 14 residues. Trimming took 4 bases from V and 1 from J; bases not matched to a gene: 3. In DNA form, the CDR3 reads TGTGCCAGCAGCTCCCCGGGGGGCCAAGAGACCCAGTACTTC. This codes for CASSSPGGQETQYF.

The chain has TRBV28 and TRBJ2-5; 8 bases line up with TRBD1. The CDR3 is 16 residues long. V was pared by 5 bases and J by 1 base, with 9 bases of the junction left unmatched. Looked up from germline, CDR1 is MDHEN and CDR2 is SYDVKM. The CDR3 nucleotides read TGTGCCAGCAGTCCAGGGGGCACGGGCCTCCAAGAGACCCAGTACTTC. The encoded protein is CASSPGGTGLQETQYF.

J is TRBJ1-2 and V is TRBV18; D might be TRBD1 (6 bases). The CDR3 extends over 17 amino acids. Germline V gives CDR1 KGHSH, CDR2 LQKENI. Trimming left V 1 base short and J 6 bases short, with 21 bases between. DNA for the CDR3: TGTGCCAGCTCACCACAGCGGCTAGGGGGAGATGGGCATGGCTACACCTTC. Translating it yields CASSPQRLGGDGHGYTF.

The CDR3 sequence: CASSQVRGGNQPQHF. The CDR3 DNA follows: TGCGCCAGCAGCCAAGTCAGGGGAGGCAATCAGCCCCAGCATTTT. V gene TRBV4-1 combines with J gene TRBJ1-5, with D possibly being TRBD1 (6 bases). The V end lost 1 base, the J end lost 2 bases, and 9 bases lay between the germline ends. Per germline, CDR1 MGHRA and CDR2 YSYEKL. The CDR3 sequence is 15 residues long.